Below are 31 T cell receptor beta chains sequenced from a single sample in a study of T cells in Graves' hyperthyroidism and ophthalmopathy. Amplification targeted TCR beta CDR3 regions from RNA transcripts. The HTBI primer set drove a first-round RT-PCR of the TCR CDR3. TCRdb redid the calling of the multiplex PCR reads with MiXCR, one entry per CDR3 protein. The data show 450,000 to 600,000 distinct CDR3 sequences, with 14% seen just once and roughly 14% held by the top ten. Sequences were obtained from blood. The receptors were gathered from a woman between 40 and 55 years old with Graves' hyperthyroidism.

This clonotype was picked up many times. V and J are TRBV28 and TRBJ1-5, with TRBD1 matching over 9 bases. V lost 7 bases and J lost 4; bases outside the gene matches: 5. From germline, CDR1 is MDHEN and CDR2 SYDVKM. The CDR3 totals 14 residues. The CDR3 region is CASTRDRANQPQHF. CDR3 nucleotide sequence: TGTGCCAGCACCCGGGACAGGGCTAATCAGCCCCAGCATTTT.

A few counts support this clonotype. The chain recombines TRBV10-3 with TRBJ2-3; 10 nucleotides line up with TRBD2. Germline V gene sequence: CDR1 ENHRY, CDR2 SYGVKD. This CDR3 has 14 residues. V lost 11 bases and J lost 5; bases outside the gene matches: 10. CDR3 sequence reads: CAVSSGRGEDTQYF. The CDR3 coding sequence is TGTGCCGTCTCTAGCGGGAGAGGGGAAGATACGCAGTATTTT.

This clonotype appeared a single time. A much larger clone sits a single nucleotide away, making a read error possible. The chain uses TRBV2 and TRBJ2-7; weak D call: TRBD1 (6 bases). The CDR3 spans 14 residues. From germline, CDR1 is SNHLY and CDR2 FYNNEI. V shed 6 bases and J shed 0 bases, with 12 bases lying between them. The CDR3 loop reads CASRGASSSYEQYF. For the CDR3, the DNA is TGTGCCAGCAGGGGGGCTAGCAGCTCCTACGAGCAGTACTTC.

This clonotype came up a few times. This chain uses TRBV10-3 with TRBJ2-5, with 8 positions matching TRBD1. Germline V gene lookup returns CDR1 ENHRY and CDR2 SYGVKD. This CDR3 is built from 15 residues. The V segment lost 3 bases and the J segment 5 bases; nucleotides outside the gene matches: 8. Here the CDR3 reads CAISEPTGGWETQYF. The CDR3 region has the DNA TGTGCCATCAGTGAACCAACAGGGGGATGGGAGACCCAGTACTTC.

The chain is built from TRBV12-3 or TRBV12-4 and TRBJ1-5; weak D call: TRBD1 (5 bases). The CDR3 length is 15 residues. V shed 2 bases and J shed 3 bases, with 11 bases lying between them. In nucleotides, the CDR3 is TGTGCCAGCAGTTTACCTGACAGTGACAATCAGCCCCAGCATTTT. It is translated as CASSLPDSDNQPQHF.

The sample holds a few counts of this clonotype. This chain connects TRBV6-1 to TRBJ2-3; the match to TRBD2 covers 9 bases. CDR1 is MNHNS and CDR2 is SASEGT in the germline V gene. V lost 8 bases and J lost 6; bases outside the gene matches: 9. The CDR3 consists of 14 residues. DNA of the CDR3: TGTGCCAGCTTAGCGGGAGTTACGTCGGATACGCAGTATTTT. Protein: CASLAGVTSDTQYF.

CDR3 sequence reads: CAISAISRSGELFF. CDR3 coding DNA: TGTGCCATCAGTGCGATCAGTCGCAGTGGGGAGCTGTTTTTT. The genes are TRBV10-3 and TRBJ2-2; D is unclear. The V and J ends lost 4 bases and 8 bases respectively, with 14 bases between them. The CDR3 covers 14 residues. Germline CDR1 and CDR2: ENHRY and SYGVKD.

This clonotype was counted many times. The V and J genes are TRBV6-1 and TRBJ2-7; 9 bases line up with TRBD1. The V gene's germline CDR1 is MNHNS and CDR2 SASEGT. The CDR3 has 13 amino acids. V shed 6 bases and J 7 bases; nucleotides not matched to a gene: 7. The CDR3 sequence is CASSPGQGREQYF. The CDR3 DNA is TGTGCCAGCAGCCCGGGACAGGGTCGAGAGCAGTACTTC.

The sample holds many counts of this clonotype. This sequence joins TRBV7-2 and TRBJ1-4; no clear D gene. The germline gives CDR1 SGHTA, CDR2 FQGNSA. CDR3 size: 15 residues. V was shortened by 1 base and J by 8 bases, with 14 bases between the two germline ends. DNA for the CDR3: TGTGCCAGCAGCTTAGAGTACAGTATATTAGAAAAACTGTTTTTT. Translated, it gives CASSLEYSILEKLFF.

The chain combines TRBV11-2 with TRBJ2-5; a possible D gene is TRBD2 (6 bases). The CDR3 has 13 amino acids. CDR1 is SGHAT, CDR2 FQNNGV, per germline. V lost 0 bases to trimming and J lost 6 bases, with 8 bases between them. CDR3 sequence reads: CASSLEREQTQYF. In DNA, the CDR3 is TGTGCCAGCAGCTTAGAGCGGGAACAGACCCAGTACTTC.

This sequence joins TRBV30 and TRBJ1-6, with D hard to call. Trimming cost V 8 bases and J 0 bases, with 8 bases left between them. CDR3 length: 13 residues. Germline CDR1 reads GTSNPN; CDR2 reads SVGIG (reference sequence). The CDR3 is CALMSSYNSPLHF. The CDR3, as DNA: TGTGCCCTGATGAGCTCCTATAATTCACCCCTCCACTTT.

The chain joins TRBV6-1 to TRBJ1-2; TRBD1 aligns across 8 bases. The CDR3 length is 15 residues. Germline-derived CDR1 and CDR2 are MNHNS and SASEGT. The ends lost 7 bases at V and 2 bases at J; junction bases unmatched: 9. For the CDR3, the DNA is TGTGCCAGCAAACAAGACAGGGGCGAGAACTATGGCTACACCTTC. Residues: CASKQDRGENYGYTF.

This clonotype was seen only a few times. The gene calls are TRBV5-1 and TRBJ2-1, with D unclear. Germline CDR1 and CDR2: SGHRS and YFSETQ. The CDR3 length is 15 residues. Trimming took 0 bases from V and 8 from J, leaving 15 bases between them. Here the CDR3 reads CASSLALGSADEQFF. The CDR3 coding sequence is TGCGCCAGCAGCTTGGCCCTGGGATCGGCCGATGAGCAGTTCTTC.

This clonotype was seen only a few times. The rearrangement links TRBV24-1 to TRBJ2-1, with 13 bases identical to TRBD2. The CDR3 totals 16 residues. Trimming removed 4 bases from V and 11 bases from J; junction bases left unmatched: 10. The germline V gene has CDR1 KGHDR and CDR2 SFDVKD. DNA of the CDR3: TGTGCCACCAGTGAATTAGGGACTAGCGGGAACACACAGCAGTTCTTC. It codes for CATSELGTSGNTQQFF.

This clonotype was picked up many times. J is TRBJ2-5 and V is TRBV29-1, with TRBD2 matching 10 bases. Germline trimming cut 7 bases from V and 5 bases from J; bases unmatched to any gene: 7. Germline CDR1 is SQVTM and CDR2 is ANQGSEA. The CDR3 sequence is 13 residues long. The CDR3 DNA sequence: TGCAGCGCAGAACTAGCGGGAAGGGAGACCCAGTACTTC. It is translated as CSAELAGRETQYF.

The chain is built from TRBV5-1 and TRBJ1-6; D is perhaps TRBD1 (5 bases). CDR3 length: 16 amino acids. Germline CDR1 and CDR2: SGHRS and YFSETQ. Trimming took 5 bases from V and 0 from J, leaving 12 bases between them. The CDR3 sequence is CASSDGGISYNSPLHF. In DNA, the CDR3 is TGCGCCAGCAGTGATGGGGGAATCTCCTATAATTCACCCCTCCACTTT.

This clonotype was counted many times. This chain connects TRBV5-1 to TRBJ1-1; the D gene is possibly TRBD1 (6 bases). The V and J ends lost 1 base and 0 bases respectively, with 13 bases between them. Germline V gene data show CDR1 as SGHRS and CDR2 as YFSETQ. The CDR3 loop spans 16 amino acids. The CDR3 protein is CASSLPQGTVNTEAFF. The CDR3 DNA reads TGCGCCAGCAGCTTGCCCCAGGGGACGGTGAACACTGAAGCTTTCTTT. The full variable domain, with the rest looked up from reference TRBV5-1 and TRBJ1-1, is KAGVTQTPRYLIKTRGQQVTLSCSPISGHRSVSWYQQTPGQGLQFLFEYFSETQRNKGNFPGRFSGRQFSNSRSEMNVSTLELGDSALYLCASSLPQGTVNTEAFFGQGTRLTVV.

This clonotype was seen a handful of times. The J gene is TRBJ2-3, the V gene TRBV27; TRBD2 is a possible D gene (6 bases). CDR3 length: 16 amino acids. The V end lost 5 bases, the J end lost 3 bases, and 18 bases lay between the germline ends. Germline V gene sequence: CDR1 MNHEY, CDR2 SMNVEV (reference sequence). CDR3 protein: CASSHPRELGTDTQYF. The CDR3 coding sequence is TGTGCCAGCAGTCACCCCCGGGAGCTGGGGACAGATACGCAGTATTTT.

A few counts support this clonotype. This chain joins TRBV6-1 and TRBJ1-1; D is possibly TRBD1 (5 bases). This CDR3 is 17 amino acids long. CDR1 is MNHNS, CDR2 SASEGT, per germline. V lost 5 bases, J lost 11 bases, and 30 bases lay in between. The CDR3 nucleotides are TGTGCCAGCAGTCCTAGCCCCGGACAAGGAACCGCGAGGAAGGCTTTCTTT. Protein sequence: CASSPSPGQGTARKAFF.

V gene TRBV24-1 combines with J gene TRBJ2-5; 7 nucleotides agree with TRBD1. Germline V gene sequence: CDR1 KGHDR, CDR2 SFDVKD. The CDR3 consists of 14 residues. The ends lost 0 bases at V and 5 bases at J; junction bases unmatched: 2. The CDR3 reads CATSDLRGPETQYF. Written as DNA, the CDR3 is TGTGCCACCAGTGATTTGAGGGGGCCCGAGACCCAGTACTTC.

This clonotype appeared a few times. The rearrangement joins TRBV3-1 to TRBJ2-7, with D maybe TRBD2 (7 bases). Germline loops: CDR1 LGHDT, CDR2 YNNKEL (reference sequence). Trimming took off 5 bases at V and 6 bases at J, with 17 bases between the two ends. This CDR3 is 14 amino acids long. Here the CDR3 reads CASSKGEGPFEQYF. In nucleotides, the CDR3 is TGTGCCAGCAGCAAGGGGGAGGGCCCGTTCGAGCAGTACTTC.

This chain uses TRBV4-1 with TRBJ1-1, with D possibly being TRBD1 (5 bases). V was shortened by 0 bases and J by 14 bases, with 16 bases between the two germline ends. The CDR3 extends over 13 amino acids. Germline V gene sequence: CDR1 MGHRA, CDR2 YSYEKL. The CDR3 spells CASSQDLGRLTFF. The CDR3 region has the DNA TGCGCCAGCAGCCAAGACCTGGGACGTCTAACGTTCTTT.

V usage is TRBV9 and J usage is TRBJ1-1; perhaps TRBD1 as D (6 bases). V lost 0 bases and J 4 bases, leaving 10 bases between the germline ends. Germline V gene lookup returns CDR1 SGDLS and CDR2 YYNGEE. The CDR3 has 14 amino acids. In nucleotides, the CDR3 is TGTGCCAGCAGCGTAGGTGGGGGCAGCACTGAAGCTTTCTTT. It yields the protein CASSVGGGSTEAFF. The complete variable domain, with remaining parts taken from reference TRBV9 and TRBJ1-1, reads DSGVTQTPKHLITATGQRVTLRCSPRSGDLSVYWYQQSLDQGLQFLIQYYNGEERAKGNILERFSAQQFPDLHSELNLSSLELGDSALYFCASSVGGGSTEAFFGQGTRLTVV.

This clonotype has just a few counts. V and J are TRBV25-1 and TRBJ2-1; 14 bases are a match to TRBD2. V was pared by 0 bases and J by 6 bases, with 4 bases of the junction left unmatched. CDR1 MGHDK and CDR2 SYGVNS come from the germline V gene. The CDR3 spans 17 residues. The CDR3 protein is CASSEYAGTSGSNEQFF. CDR3 sequence (DNA): TGTGCCAGCAGTGAATACGCCGGGACTAGCGGGAGCAATGAGCAGTTCTTC.

In its sample, this clonotype was seen many times. This chain links TRBV29-1 with TRBJ1-2; the match to TRBD1 covers 11 bases. CDR3 length: 15 amino acids. With V trimmed by 0 bases and J by 3 bases, 3 bases remained unmatched. Germline V gives CDR1 SQVTM, CDR2 ANQGSEA. The DNA of the CDR3 is TGCAGCGTTGAAGATAGGACAGGGGGCCACTATGGCTACACCTTC. It codes for CSVEDRTGGHYGYTF.

This clonotype was picked up many times. DNA of the CDR3: TGTGCCAGCAGTCTAAACGTAGCGGGTTACCAAGAGACCCAGTACTTC. Protein product: CASSLNVAGYQETQYF. The V and J genes are TRBV12-3 or TRBV12-4 and TRBJ2-5; 7 nucleotides align to TRBD2. The CDR3 has 16 residues. J was trimmed by 0 bases and V by 5 bases; bases with no gene match: 9.

Remarks on this clonotype: A much larger clone lies one base from this, so it may be a read error. The rearrangement links TRBV6-2 or TRBV6-3 to TRBJ2-7; D is unresolved. The CDR3 has 13 amino acids. The germline gives CDR1 MNHEY, CDR2 SVGEGT. V was pared by 2 bases and J by 1 base, with 6 bases between. This CDR3 is CASSYPSSYEQYF. CDR3 in DNA: TGTGCCAGCAGTTACCCGTCATCCTACGAGCAGTACTTC.

This clonotype was counted many times. The chain links TRBV7-9 to TRBJ2-7; possibly TRBD1 for D (6 bases). The V gene lost 6 bases and the J gene lost 0 bases, with 12 bases spanning the gap. This CDR3 has 14 amino acids. The germline CDR1 and CDR2 sequences are SEHNR and FQNEAQ (reference sequence). The CDR3 nucleotides are TGTGCCAGCAGTTTGACAGGCCCCTCCTACGAGCAGTACTTC. This gives the protein CASSLTGPSYEQYF.

V is TRBV5-1 and J is TRBJ1-1, with D possibly matching TRBD1 (5 bases). The length of the CDR3 is 15 residues. The V gene's germline CDR1 is SGHRS and CDR2 YFSETQ. V lost 2 bases to trimming and J lost 4 bases, with 15 bases between them. The CDR3 DNA sequence: TGCGCCAGCAGCTTCAGCCAGGGCCTGGGCACTGAAGCTTTCTTT. This encodes CASSFSQGLGTEAFF.

This clonotype was counted at least ten times. This sequence joins TRBV2 and TRBJ2-7, with 7 nucleotides matching TRBD1. Germline V gene sequence: CDR1 SNHLY, CDR2 FYNNEI. V shed 4 bases and J 2 bases; nucleotides not matched to a gene: 5. This CDR3 region has 14 residues. In DNA, the CDR3 is TGTGCCAGCAGTGGAACAGGGGTTCCCTACGAGCAGTACTTC. This translates into CASSGTGVPYEQYF.

This clonotype has just a few counts. The rearrangement uses TRBV10-3 and TRBJ2-1; 10 nucleotides match TRBD2. In germline, CDR1 is ENHRY, CDR2 SYGVKD. The CDR3 sequence is 16 residues long. The V gene end was trimmed by 0 bases and the J gene end by 10 bases; junction bases not matched to a gene: 9. The DNA for the CDR3 is TGTGCCATCAGTGAGTCGGATAAACTAGCGGGAAAAGAGCAGTTCTTC. Amino acid sequence: CAISESDKLAGKEQFF.